This T cell receptor beta chain was documented in a study of blood T cells in healthy people across ages. Overall study findings and caveats: While age rose, TCR beta diversity per million T cells dropped in a roughly linear way. Expanded clonotype changes were possibly confounded by unknown donor CMV status.

Worth noting for this clonotype: What it binds is unknown.

The use of a sample-barcoded 5' primer and a J-beta primer mix characterized a second PCR of about 7 to 12 cycles. MiXCR, run by TCRdb on the 5' RACE reads, gives a single entry per CDR3 protein. Of hundreds of thousands of distinct CDR3 sequences listed, around 28% are singletons. The receptor was isolated from a woman of 80 years or more in good health. What was sequenced was blood.

DNA for the CDR3: TGTGCCAGCAGCAAAGCGTGGCTTTCGAACCCTCTCCACAATGAGCAGTTCTTC. It yields the protein CASSKAWLSNPLHNEQFF. This rearrangement joins TRBV21-1 to TRBJ2-1. TRBV21-1 has pseudogene status. The CDR3 length is 18 residues.